These 8 T cell receptor beta chains originate from one sample sequenced in a study of T-cell reconstitution after alpha-beta-depleted transplantation in children. For these TCRs, the target antigens are not known. Study observations and caveats: Newly generated T cells supplied most T-cell counts and diversity one year post-transplant.

The library targeted TCRbeta and was prepared with unique molecular identifiers. TCRdb independently ran MiXCR on the PCR reads; one entry per CDR3 protein. The data contain fewer than 350,000 distinct CDR3 sequences, about 7.3% of them singletons. This sample comprised peripheral blood, obtained 360 days after TCRalphabeta/CD19-depleted stem cell transplant. These receptors came from a female patient aged 2-15 years who had a stem cell transplant for Fanconi anemia, so the T cells may come from the graft donor.

This clonotype was seen ten or more times. This chain links TRBV28 with TRBJ2-1; 7 positions match TRBD2. J gave up 9 bases and V 3 bases, and 8 bases lay outside the gene matches. Germline V gene lookup returns CDR1 MDHEN and CDR2 SYDVKM. The CDR3 is made up of 14 amino acids. CDR3 coding DNA: TGTGCCAGCAGTTTTGTGGGAGGGCCGGTTGAGCAGTTCTTC. This codes for CASSFVGGPVEQFF.

This chain links TRBV28 with TRBJ2-7; perhaps TRBD1 as D (6 bases). Germline loops: CDR1 MDHEN, CDR2 SYDVKM. With 3 bases removed from V and 2 bases from J, the gap between germline ends came to 17 bases. CDR3 length: 16 amino acids. CDR3 protein: CASSLGAIGATYEQYV. The CDR3 DNA follows: TGTGCCAGCAGTTTGGGGGCCATAGGGGCTACCTACGAGCAGTACGTC.

The sample holds a few counts of this clonotype. The J gene is TRBJ2-7, the V gene TRBV7-2, with 7 bases fitting TRBD1. V shed 8 bases, J shed 0 bases, and the junction held 7 bases outside the gene matches. The V gene's germline CDR1 is SGHTA and CDR2 FQGNSA. The CDR3 contains 14 residues. Here the CDR3 DNA reads TGTGCCAGCCTCCCGGGACAGAGCTCCTACGAGCAGTACTTC. Residues: CASLPGQSSYEQYF.

This clonotype was recorded at least ten times. The rearrangement joins TRBV28 to TRBJ2-6; a possible D gene is TRBD1 (5 bases). This CDR3 is 16 amino acids long. Trimming cost V 6 bases and J 4 bases, with 16 bases left between them. Per the germline V gene, CDR1 is MDHEN and CDR2 is SYDVKM. In DNA form, the CDR3 reads TGTGCCAGCAGGGGCAGGGTCTTGGCCGGGGCCAACGTCCTGACTTTC. Translation gives CASRGRVLAGANVLTF.

V is TRBV5-3 and J is TRBJ2-3, with D tentatively TRBD2 (6 bases). TRBV5-3 counts as an open reading frame of uncertain function. V lost 8 bases to trimming and J lost 1 base, with 20 bases between them. The CDR3 extends over 16 amino acids. The CDR3 region has the DNA TGTGCCAGGAGCCCGGGACTTCCTTCTGGCACAGATACGCAGTATTTT. It translates to CARSPGLPSGTDTQYF.

Many counts were recorded for this clonotype. The V call is TRBV5-1, the J call TRBJ2-3; D is undetermined. The germline V gene has CDR1 SGHRS and CDR2 YFSETQ. The CDR3 sequence is 15 residues long. V lost 0 bases and J 0 bases, leaving 8 bases between the germline ends. CDR3 in DNA: TGCGCCAGCAGCTTGGCATCGATCAGCACAGATACGCAGTATTTT. As protein: CASSLASISTDTQYF.

The table lists this clonotype with many counts. This chain links TRBV28 with TRBJ1-2; D is unresolved. The V gene lost 7 bases and the J gene lost 5 bases, with 14 bases spanning the gap. Germline CDR1 reads MDHEN; CDR2 reads SYDVKM. The CDR3 is 13 amino acids. The CDR3 nucleotides are TGTGCCAGCATTTTTAAGGAGGGATATGGCTACACCTTC. Translation gives CASIFKEGYGYTF.

At least ten counts were recorded for this clonotype. The V and J genes are TRBV7-9 and TRBJ2-7; D is undetermined. V lost 5 bases and J lost 4, with 12 bases in between. Germline CDR1 and CDR2: SEHNR and FQNEAQ (reference sequence). The CDR3 extends over 13 amino acids. The CDR3 DNA is TGTGCCAGCAGCCTAATGAACCTTTACGAGCAGTACTTC. Protein: CASSLMNLYEQYF.